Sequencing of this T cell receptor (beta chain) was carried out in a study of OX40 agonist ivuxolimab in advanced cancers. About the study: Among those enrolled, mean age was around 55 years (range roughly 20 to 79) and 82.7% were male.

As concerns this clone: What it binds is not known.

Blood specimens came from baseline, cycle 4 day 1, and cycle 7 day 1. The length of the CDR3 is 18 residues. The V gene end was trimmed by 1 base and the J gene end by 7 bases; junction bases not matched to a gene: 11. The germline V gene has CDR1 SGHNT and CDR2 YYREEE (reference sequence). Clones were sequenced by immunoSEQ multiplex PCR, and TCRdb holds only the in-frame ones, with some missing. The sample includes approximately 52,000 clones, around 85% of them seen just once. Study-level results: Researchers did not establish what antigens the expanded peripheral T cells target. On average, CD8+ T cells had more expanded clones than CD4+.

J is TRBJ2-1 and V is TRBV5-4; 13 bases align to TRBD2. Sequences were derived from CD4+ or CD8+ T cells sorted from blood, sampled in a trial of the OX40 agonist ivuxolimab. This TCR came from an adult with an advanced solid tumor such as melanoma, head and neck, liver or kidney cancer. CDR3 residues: CASSLITGLAGVVNEQFF. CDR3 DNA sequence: TGTGCCAGCAGCTTGATAACCGGACTAGCGGGAGTGGTTAATGAGCAGTTCTTC.